Shown below are 19 T cell receptor beta chains from a single sample sequenced in a study of T-cell reconstitution after alpha-beta-depleted transplantation in children. Preparation of the TCRbeta library used unique molecular identifiers. TCRdb re-called the PCR reads through MiXCR, storing one row per CDR3 protein. This table has 490,000 or so distinct CDR3 sequences, approximately 12% appearing once. Sequencing used PBMCs from the stem cell graft donor, obtained from the stem cell graft. The receptors were gathered from a human donor who donated a stem cell graft to a child with combined immunodeficiency.

This clonotype was seen ten or more times. The chain uses TRBV24-1 and TRBJ2-3; 7 nucleotides agree with TRBD1. Germline loops: CDR1 KGHDR, CDR2 SFDVKD. With 2 bases clipped from V and 3 bases from J, the junction kept 4 bases outside the gene matches. This CDR3 has 15 amino acids. This chain's CDR3 is CATSDSQQGTDTQYF. The CDR3 DNA sequence: TGTGCCACCAGTGATTCCCAACAGGGGACAGATACGCAGTATTTT.

This clonotype was seen only a few times. The gene calls are TRBV7-3 and TRBJ1-3, with D tentatively TRBD1 (6 bases). Germline CDR1 and CDR2: SGHTA and FQGTGA. The CDR3 consists of 15 residues. Trimming took 3 bases from V and 6 from J, leaving 15 bases between them. In nucleotides, the CDR3 is TGTGCCAGCAGCTTGAGCGGGGGGGCAGAAAACACCATATATTTT. Its protein product is CASSLSGGAENTIYF.

The chain carries TRBV12-3 or TRBV12-4 and TRBJ2-5; 7 bases line up with TRBD1. CDR3 length: 13 residues. J lost 2 bases, V lost 7 bases, and 4 bases had no gene match. CDR3 nucleotides: TGTGCCAGCACCTCCAGGGGGCAAGAGACCCAGTACTTC. Translation: CASTSRGQETQYF.

Many counts were recorded for this clonotype. V gene TRBV9 combines with J gene TRBJ1-1; possible D gene TRBD1, 5 bases. Trimming took off 4 bases at V and 4 bases at J, with 11 bases between the two ends. The CDR3 totals 13 residues. Germline values: CDR1 SGDLS, CDR2 YYNGEE. Here the CDR3 DNA reads TGTGCCAGCAGCCTTCAGAGGGGCACTGAAGCTTTCTTT. Translating it yields CASSLQRGTEAFF.

This clonotype has a count of ten or more. V and J are TRBV7-2 and TRBJ2-5; no clear D. The CDR3 is 14 amino acids. V was cut by 1 base and J by 5 bases, with 11 bases left in between. The V gene's germline CDR1 is SGHTA and CDR2 FQGNSA. The chain's CDR3 is CASSLGRTRETQYF. The CDR3 DNA follows: TGTGCCAGCAGCTTAGGTCGGACCAGGGAGACCCAGTACTTC.

A remark on this clonotype: Relative to the germline gene, one junction end is altered; a read error may explain this. The rearrangement links TRBV4-2 to TRBJ2-1, with 10 positions matching TRBD2. The CDR3 extends over 13 amino acids. Germline-derived CDR1 and CDR2 are LGHNA and YNFKEQ. CDR3: CASSQDLSGGGLF. CDR3 DNA sequence: TGTGCCAGCAGCCAAGACCTCAGCGGGGGGGGGCTCTTC.

The V gene is TRBV10-1, the J gene TRBJ2-2; a possible D gene is TRBD2 (5 bases). Trimming cost V 8 bases and J 3 bases, with 22 bases left between them. The germline V gene has CDR1 WNHNN and CDR2 SYGVQD (reference sequence). This CDR3 is built from 17 residues. This chain's CDR3 is CASYPDFGPSHTGELFF. The CDR3 DNA reads as TGCGCCAGCTATCCGGACTTTGGCCCATCCCACACCGGGGAGCTGTTTTTT.

This clonotype was recorded at least ten times. The chain employs TRBV4-3 and TRBJ2-3; D unresolved. Trimming cost V 0 bases and J 7 bases, with 11 bases left between them. Germline V gene data show CDR1 as LGHNA and CDR2 as YSLEER. This CDR3 contains 14 residues. Written as DNA, the CDR3 is TGCGCCAGCAGCCAAGATTACCTAGGGAATACGCAGTATTTT. Amino acids: CASSQDYLGNTQYF.

This clonotype came up many times. The chain links TRBV28 to TRBJ2-1; no clear D. The CDR3 consists of 13 residues. CDR1 and CDR2 from the germline V gene are MDHEN and SYDVKM. Trimming stripped 7 bases from V and 7 bases from J, with 14 bases between. CDR3 DNA: TGTGCCAGCAATTTGGCCGCCCTTAATGAGCAGTTCTTC. Translated, it gives CASNLAALNEQFF.

This clonotype was seen more than once but under ten times. The chain has TRBV18 and TRBJ2-1; D is possibly TRBD2 (6 bases). CDR1 and CDR2 (germline): KGHSH, LQKENI. Trimming cost V 5 bases and J 4 bases, with 12 bases left between them. The CDR3 has 14 amino acids. The CDR3 DNA is TGTGCCAGCTCAATCTGGGGGGAATACAATGAGCAGTTCTTC. It codes for CASSIWGEYNEQFF.

This clonotype was counted between two and nine times. The rearrangement links TRBV20-1 to TRBJ2-1, with unresolved D. V lost 2 bases to trimming and J lost 8 bases, with 7 bases between them. The CDR3 has 11 amino acids. Germline CDR1 reads DFQATT; CDR2 reads SNEGSKA (reference sequence). CDR3 region: CSARMYDEQFF. The CDR3 coding sequence is TGCAGTGCTAGAATGTATGATGAGCAGTTCTTC.

At least ten counts were recorded for this clonotype. The V and J genes are TRBV20-1 and TRBJ2-5; TRBD2 agrees at 8 bases. This CDR3 has 14 amino acids. V was clipped by 3 bases and J by 1 base; unmatched bases: 4. CDR1 is DFQATT and CDR2 is SNEGSKA in the germline V gene (reference sequence). For the CDR3, the DNA is TGCAGTGCTAGCTCCACTAGCGGCCAAGAGACCCAGTACTTC. Protein product: CSASSTSGQETQYF.

This clonotype came up many times. CDR3 loop: CASSELMGVNTEAFF. For the CDR3, the DNA is TGTGCCAGCAGTGAATTGATGGGAGTGAACACTGAAGCTTTCTTT. This rearrangement joins TRBV6-1 to TRBJ1-1, with no clear D. The germline V gene encodes CDR1 MNHNS and CDR2 SASEGT. V was pared by 2 bases and J by 0 bases, with 10 bases between. This CDR3 has 15 amino acids.

The rearrangement uses TRBV29-1 and TRBJ2-1, with no clear D. The CDR3 runs 11 residues. Trimming cost V 4 bases and J 9 bases, with 10 bases left between them. Per germline, CDR1 SQVTM and CDR2 ANQGSEA. The CDR3 reads CSVVKTGEQFF. In DNA, the CDR3 is TGCAGCGTTGTTAAGACGGGTGAGCAGTTCTTC.

This clonotype was detected only a few times. The CDR3 sequence is CASSRTGESTDTQYF. CDR3 nucleotide sequence: TGTGCCAGCAGCCGCACAGGGGAGAGCACAGATACGCAGTATTTT. The chain uses TRBV12-3 or TRBV12-4 and TRBJ2-3; 7 nucleotides agree with TRBD1. The CDR3 has 15 residues. V was clipped by 6 bases and J by 0 bases; unmatched bases: 6.

This clonotype was seen repeatedly, ten times or more. The gene calls are TRBV12-3 or TRBV12-4 and TRBJ1-1; possible D gene TRBD1, 6 bases. V lost 5 bases, J lost 2 bases, and 15 bases lay in between. The CDR3 contains 15 residues. Written as DNA, the CDR3 is TGTGCCAGCAGTGCGCCGTGGGGGCTTAACACTGAAGCTTTCTTT. Translation: CASSAPWGLNTEAFF.

This chain connects TRBV6-2 or TRBV6-3 to TRBJ2-7; possible D gene TRBD2, 7 bases. CDR1 is MNHEY and CDR2 is SVGEGT in the germline V gene. V lost 5 bases to trimming and J lost 0 bases, with 17 bases between them. There are 16 residues in the CDR3. The chain's CDR3 is CASSRPPAGASYEQYF. The DNA of the CDR3 is TGTGCCAGCAGTAGACCACCTGCGGGGGCCTCCTACGAGCAGTACTTC.

This rearrangement joins TRBV9 to TRBJ2-2; no firm D call. This CDR3 has 14 residues. V was cut by 7 bases and J by 6 bases, with 16 bases left in between. Germline CDR1 reads SGDLS; CDR2 reads YYNGEE. CDR3 residues: CASRKGGDAGELFF. The CDR3 DNA reads TGTGCCAGCCGCAAGGGTGGCGATGCCGGGGAGCTGTTTTTT.

The chain carries TRBV5-1 and TRBJ1-5; no clear D. The CDR3 sequence is 12 residues long. Germline loops: CDR1 SGHRS, CDR2 YFSETQ. V lost 2 bases and J 7 bases, leaving 7 bases between the germline ends. The CDR3, as DNA: TGCGCCAGCAGCTTTACGAACCAGCCCCAGCATTTT. Protein: CASSFTNQPQHF.